The entry below gives a single TCR beta chain sequence along with its context. This record comes from a study of technical replicates of blood from a few donors. Sequencing was performed with immunoSEQ multiplex PCR; in TCRdb, only in-frame clones are kept and a portion is missing. The repertoire has about 83,000 clones, 90% to 95% of them found once; the top ten carry roughly 0.27%. CDR1 and CDR2 from the germline V gene are MNHEY and SMNVEV (reference sequence). Trimming cost V 2 bases and J 6 bases; bases outside gene matches: 6. The CDR3 runs 15 residues. The receptor comes from a human donor in good health. The sequenced material came from T cells isolated from PBMCs. The chain uses TRBV27 and TRBJ1-2; 10 nucleotides line up with TRBD1. CDR3 in DNA: TGTGCCAGCAGTTTAGGGACAGGGGAGAAAAATGGCTACACCTTC. This codes for CASSLGTGEKNGYTF.